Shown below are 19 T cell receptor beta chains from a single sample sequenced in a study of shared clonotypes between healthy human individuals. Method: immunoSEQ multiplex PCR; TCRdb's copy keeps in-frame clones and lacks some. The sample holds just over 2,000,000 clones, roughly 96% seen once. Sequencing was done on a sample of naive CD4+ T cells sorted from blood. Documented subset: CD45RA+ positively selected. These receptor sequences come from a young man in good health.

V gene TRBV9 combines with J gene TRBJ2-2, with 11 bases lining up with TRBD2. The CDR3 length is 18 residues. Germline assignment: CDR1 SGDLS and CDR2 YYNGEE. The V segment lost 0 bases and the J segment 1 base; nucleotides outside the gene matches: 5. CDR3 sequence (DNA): TGTGCCAGCAGCGTAGCACTAGCGGGAGTCGTGAACACCGGGGAGCTGTTTTTT. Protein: CASSVALAGVVNTGELFF. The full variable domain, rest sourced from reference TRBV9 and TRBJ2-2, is DSGVTQTPKHLITATGQRVTLRCSPRSGDLSVYWYQQSLDQGLQFLIQYYNGEERAKGNILERFSAQQFPDLHSELNLSSLELGDSALYFCASSVALAGVVNTGELFFGEGSRLTVL.

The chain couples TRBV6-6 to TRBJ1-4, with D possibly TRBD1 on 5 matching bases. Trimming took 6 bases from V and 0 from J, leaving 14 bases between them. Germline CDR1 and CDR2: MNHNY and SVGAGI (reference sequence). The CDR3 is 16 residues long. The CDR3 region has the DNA TGTGCCAGCAGCCCACGGGGGGTAACAACTAATGAAAAACTGTTTTTT. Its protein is CASSPRGVTTNEKLFF.

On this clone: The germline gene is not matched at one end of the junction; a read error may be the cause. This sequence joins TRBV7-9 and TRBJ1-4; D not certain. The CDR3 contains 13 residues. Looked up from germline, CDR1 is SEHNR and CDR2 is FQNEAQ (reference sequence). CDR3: CASSLASLEKLFF. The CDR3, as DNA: TGTGCCAGCAGCCTAGCGTCATTAGAAAAACTGTTTTTT.

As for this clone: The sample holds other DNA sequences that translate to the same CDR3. The CDR3 sequence is CASSPGQVLSYEQYF. CDR3 coding DNA: TGTGCCAGCAGTCCCGGACAGGTTCTCTCCTACGAGCAGTACTTC. The V call is TRBV7-2, the J call TRBJ2-7, with TRBD1 matching over 7 bases. CDR1 is SGHTA, CDR2 FQGNSA, per germline. V trimming: 6 bases; J trimming: 0 bases; junction bases outside the gene matches: 8. The CDR3 is made up of 15 amino acids.

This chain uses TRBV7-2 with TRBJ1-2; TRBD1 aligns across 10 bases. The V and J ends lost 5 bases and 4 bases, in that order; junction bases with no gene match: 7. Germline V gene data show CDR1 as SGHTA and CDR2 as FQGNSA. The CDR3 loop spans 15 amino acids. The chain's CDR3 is CASSISTGGVYGYTF. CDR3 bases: TGTGCCAGCAGCATATCGACAGGGGGCGTCTATGGCTACACCTTC.

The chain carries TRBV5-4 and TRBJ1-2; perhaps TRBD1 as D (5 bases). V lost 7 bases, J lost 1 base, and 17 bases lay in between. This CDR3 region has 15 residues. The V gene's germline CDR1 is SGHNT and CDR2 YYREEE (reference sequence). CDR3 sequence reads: CASFDRPPLNYGYTF. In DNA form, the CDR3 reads TGTGCCAGCTTTGACAGACCTCCTCTTAACTATGGCTACACCTTC.

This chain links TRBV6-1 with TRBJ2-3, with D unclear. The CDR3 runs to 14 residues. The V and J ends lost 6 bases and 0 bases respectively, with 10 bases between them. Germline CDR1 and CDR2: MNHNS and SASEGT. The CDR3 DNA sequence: TGTGCCAGCAGGGCCCGATCCAGCACAGATACGCAGTATTTT. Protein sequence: CASRARSSTDTQYF.

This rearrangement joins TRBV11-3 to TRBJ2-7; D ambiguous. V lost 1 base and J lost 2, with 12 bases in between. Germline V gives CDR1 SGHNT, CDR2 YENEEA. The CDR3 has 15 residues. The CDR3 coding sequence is TGTGCCAGCAGCTTAGGGCCACCAGAAACCTACGAGCAGTACTTC. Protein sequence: CASSLGPPETYEQYF.

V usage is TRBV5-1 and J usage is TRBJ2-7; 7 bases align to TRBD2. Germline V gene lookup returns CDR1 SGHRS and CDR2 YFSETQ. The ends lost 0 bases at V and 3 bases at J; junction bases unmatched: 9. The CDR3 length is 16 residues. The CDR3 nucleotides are TGCGCCAGCAGCTTGGCGACGGGAGGACCCAACTACGAGCAGTACTTC. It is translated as CASSLATGGPNYEQYF.

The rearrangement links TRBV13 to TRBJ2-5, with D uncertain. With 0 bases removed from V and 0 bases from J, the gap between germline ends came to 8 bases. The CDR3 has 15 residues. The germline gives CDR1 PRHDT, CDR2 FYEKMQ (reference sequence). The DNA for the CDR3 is TGTGCCAGCAGCTTAGGATCCGGCCACCAAGAGACCCAGTACTTC. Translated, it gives CASSLGSGHQETQYF.

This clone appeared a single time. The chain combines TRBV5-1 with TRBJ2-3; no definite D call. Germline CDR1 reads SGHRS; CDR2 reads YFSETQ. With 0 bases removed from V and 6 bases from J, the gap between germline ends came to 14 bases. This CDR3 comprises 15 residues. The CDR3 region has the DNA TGCGCCAGCAGCTTGGAAGGAATTTTAGGGGATACGCAGTATTTT. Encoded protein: CASSLEGILGDTQYF.

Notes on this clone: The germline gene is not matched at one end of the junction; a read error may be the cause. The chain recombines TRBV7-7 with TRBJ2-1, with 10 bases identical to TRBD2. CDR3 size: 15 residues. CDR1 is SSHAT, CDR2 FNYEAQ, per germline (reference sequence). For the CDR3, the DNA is TGTGCTAGCAGCCCTAGCGGGGGAGAATACAATGAGCAGTTCTTC. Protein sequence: CASSPSGGEYNEQFF. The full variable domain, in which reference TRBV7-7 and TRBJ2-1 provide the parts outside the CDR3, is GAGVSQSPRYKVTKRGQDVTLRCDPISSHATLYWYQQALGQGPEFLTYFNYEAQPDKSGLPSDRFSAERPEGSISTLTIQRTEQRDSAMYRCASSPSGGEYNEQFFGPGTRLTVL.

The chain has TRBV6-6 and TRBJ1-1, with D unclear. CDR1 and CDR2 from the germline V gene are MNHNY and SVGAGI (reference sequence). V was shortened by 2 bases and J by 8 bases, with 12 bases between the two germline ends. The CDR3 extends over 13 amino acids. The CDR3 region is CASSYRGLMEAFF. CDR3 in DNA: TGTGCCAGCAGTTACCGGGGTTTGATGGAAGCTTTCTTT.

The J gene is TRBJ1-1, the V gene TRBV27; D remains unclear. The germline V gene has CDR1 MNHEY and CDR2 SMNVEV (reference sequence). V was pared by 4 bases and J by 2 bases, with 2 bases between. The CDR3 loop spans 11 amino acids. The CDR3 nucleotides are TGTGCCAGCAGTTCAAACACTGAAGCTTTCTTT. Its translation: CASSSNTEAFF.

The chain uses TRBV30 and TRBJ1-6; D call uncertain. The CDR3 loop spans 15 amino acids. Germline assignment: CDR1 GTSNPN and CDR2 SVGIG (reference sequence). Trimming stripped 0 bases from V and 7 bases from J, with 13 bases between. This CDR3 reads CAWSVRGSQNSPLHF. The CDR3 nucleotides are TGTGCCTGGAGTGTACGGGGATCTCAGAATTCACCCCTCCACTTT.

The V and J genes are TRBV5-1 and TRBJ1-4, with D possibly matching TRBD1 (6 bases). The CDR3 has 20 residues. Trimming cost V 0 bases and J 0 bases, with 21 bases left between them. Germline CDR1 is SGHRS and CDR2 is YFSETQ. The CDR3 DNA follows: TGCGCCAGCAGCTTGGCCACTCCGCGGGGGCCCGTTGCAACTAATGAAAAACTGTTTTTT. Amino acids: CASSLATPRGPVATNEKLFF. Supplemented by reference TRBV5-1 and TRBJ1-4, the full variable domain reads KAGVTQTPRYLIKTRGQQVTLSCSPISGHRSVSWYQQTPGQGLQFLFEYFSETQRNKGNFPGRFSGRQFSNSRSEMNVSTLELGDSALYLCASSLATPRGPVATNEKLFFGSGTQLSVL.

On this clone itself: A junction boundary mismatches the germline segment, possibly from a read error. The CDR3 loop is CASSPLDAGYSSPLHF. DNA for the CDR3: TGTGCCAGCTCTCCCCTGGATGCAGGGTATAGTTCACCCCTCCACTTT. The genes are TRBV18 and TRBJ1-6, with D tentatively TRBD1 (5 bases). This CDR3 has 16 amino acids. Germline CDR1 reads KGHSH; CDR2 reads LQKENI.

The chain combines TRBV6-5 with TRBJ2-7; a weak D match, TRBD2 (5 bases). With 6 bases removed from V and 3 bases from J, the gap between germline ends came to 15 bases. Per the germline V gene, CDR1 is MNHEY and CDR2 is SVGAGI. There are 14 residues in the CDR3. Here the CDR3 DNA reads TGTGCCAGCAGCCTCGATAGCGCCAGCTACGAGCAGTACTTC. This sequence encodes CASSLDSASYEQYF.

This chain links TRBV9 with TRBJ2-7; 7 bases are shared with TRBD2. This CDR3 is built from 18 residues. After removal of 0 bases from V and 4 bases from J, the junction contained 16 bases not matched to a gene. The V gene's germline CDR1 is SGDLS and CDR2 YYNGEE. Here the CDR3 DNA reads TGTGCCAGCAGCGTAGGGCTAGCGGCCTCCCCTAAGCTGTACGAGCAGTACTTC. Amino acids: CASSVGLAASPKLYEQYF.